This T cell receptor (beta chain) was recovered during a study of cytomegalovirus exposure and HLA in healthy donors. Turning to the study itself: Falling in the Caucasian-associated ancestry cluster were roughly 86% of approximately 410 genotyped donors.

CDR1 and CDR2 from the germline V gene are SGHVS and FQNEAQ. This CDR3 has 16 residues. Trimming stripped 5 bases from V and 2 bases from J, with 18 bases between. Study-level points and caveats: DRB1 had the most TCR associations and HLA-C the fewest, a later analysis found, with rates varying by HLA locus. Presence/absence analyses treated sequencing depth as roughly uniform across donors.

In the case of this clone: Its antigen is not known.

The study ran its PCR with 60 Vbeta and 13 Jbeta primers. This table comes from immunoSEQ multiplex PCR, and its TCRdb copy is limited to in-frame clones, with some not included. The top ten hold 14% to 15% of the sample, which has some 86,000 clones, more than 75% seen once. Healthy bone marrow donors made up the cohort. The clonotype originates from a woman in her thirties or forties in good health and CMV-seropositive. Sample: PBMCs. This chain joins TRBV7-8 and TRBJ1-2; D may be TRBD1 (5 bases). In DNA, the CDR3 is TGTGCCAGCAGCCGAACTACCCTCAGGGAAAACTATGGCTACACCTTC. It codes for CASSRTTLRENYGYTF.